A selection of T cell receptor beta chains follows, all from one sample in a study of OX40 agonist ivuxolimab in advanced cancers. The table came from immunoSEQ multiplex PCR; TCRdb's copy has only in-frame clones and leaves some out. The repertoire holds approximately 90,000 clones, with roughly 87% as singletons. The source was CD4+ or CD8+ T cells sorted from blood, collected in a trial of the OX40 agonist ivuxolimab. These receptors were collected from an adult with an advanced solid tumor such as melanoma, head and neck, liver or kidney cancer. The CDR3 runs from the conserved cysteine through the conserved F or W. The D gene is left open where the match is weak. Some rows have no size entry. The others give once, few or many, or a class for an expanded clone.

clone_size | j_call | v_call | d_call | cdr3_nt | cdr3_aa
- | TRBJ2-1 | TRBV5-4 | TRBD1 | TGTGCCAGCAGCTCAGACAGGGTCCTAAGGTCTGGTGAGCAGTTCTTC | CASSSDRVLRSGEQFF
- | TRBJ2-1 | TRBV5-1 | TRBD2 | TGCGCCAGCAGCCCCGATAGCGGGAGGGCCCGGAATGAGCAGTTCTTC | CASSPDSGRARNEQFF
- | TRBJ2-7 | TRBV5-1 | - | TGCGCCAGCAGCTTGGTACAGGGCAAACTAAACGAGCAGTACTTC | CASSLVQGKLNEQYF
- | TRBJ2-7 | TRBV10-3 | TRBD2 | TGTGCCATCAGTGAGTCGCAAGGGGGACTAGCGGAGTACTACGAGCAGTACTTC | CAISESQGGLAEYYEQYF
- | TRBJ2-7 | TRBV4-3 | TRBD2 | TGCGCCAGCAGCCAATTAGCGGGGGGGGACTACGAGCAGTACTTC | CASSQLAGGDYEQYF
- | TRBJ1-1 | TRBV7-3 | TRBD1 | TGTGCCAGCAGCTTATCGACAGGGGCGAACACTGAAGCTTTCTTT | CASSLSTGANTEAFF
- | TRBJ2-7 | TRBV6-1 | - | TGTGCCAGCAGTGAAATCGACAGGCTCCTCTACGAGCAGTACTTC | CASSEIDRLLYEQYF
- | TRBJ2-1 | TRBV6-4 | TRBD2 | TGTGCCAGCAGTACCGGGACTAGCGGGTTCGCCTACAATGAGCAGTTCTTC | CASSTGTSGFAYNEQFF
once | TRBJ2-5 | TRBV28 | - | TGTGCCAGCACGCAAGGGAGACGGGAGACCCAGTACTTC | CASTQGRRETQYF
once | TRBJ2-1 | TRBV7-7 | TRBD1 | TGTGCTAGCAGCTTAGGGGACAGAGCCTACAATGAGCAGTTCTTC | CASSLGDRAYNEQFF
- | TRBJ1-5 | TRBV30 | - | TGTGCCTGGACAACCAGACGCAATCAGCCCCAGCATTTT | CAWTTRRNQPQHF
few | TRBJ1-2 | TRBV30 | - | TGTGCCTGGAGTGTAGAGGCTAACTATGGCTACACCTTC | CAWSVEANYGYTF
- | TRBJ1-1 | TRBV7-9 | - | TGTGCCAGCAGCGGCGGGGGACTTTTCGCTTTCTTT | CASSGGGLFAFF
- | TRBJ2-5 | TRBV7-7 | TRBD1 | TGTGCCAGCAGCCGTGGGACAGGGTTGTCGGAGACCCAGTACTTC | CASSRGTGLSETQYF
- | TRBJ1-3 | TRBV2 | - | TGTGCCAGCAGTGAAACCCCGGACACCATATATTTT | CASSETPDTIYF
- | TRBJ2-5 | TRBV2 | TRBD2 | TGTGCCAGCAGCGCCAGCGGGGGGCAAGAGACCCAGTACTTC | CASSASGGQETQYF
few | TRBJ2-2 | TRBV19 | TRBD1 | TGTGCCAGTACTCAGGACAGGAGGACCGGGGAGCTGTTTTTT | CASTQDRRTGELFF
- | TRBJ2-1 | TRBV6-4 | - | TGTGCCAGCAGTGACTCGGGACACCCGCTCAATGAGCAGTTCTTC | CASSDSGHPLNEQFF
- | TRBJ2-7 | TRBV15 | - | TGTGCCACCAGCAGAGTGAAAAACTACGAGCAGTACTTC | CATSRVKNYEQYF
few | TRBJ1-2 | TRBV28 | - | TGTGCCAGCAGTTGGCTGGGGGGCTACACCTTC | CASSWLGGYTF
- | TRBJ1-5 | TRBV6-1 | - | TGTGCCACCTCCTTACCTCTGCTGCCCCAGCATTTT | CATSLPLLPQHF
- | TRBJ1-1 | TRBV9 | - | TGTGCCAGCAGCCCTTTAGGGGGGAGAGGGACTGAAGCTTTCTTT | CASSPLGGRGTEAFF
few | TRBJ2-7 | TRBV7-6 | - | TGTGCCAGCAGCTTAGACTACGAGCAGTACTTC | CASSLDYEQYF
- | TRBJ2-1 | TRBV28 | - | TGTGCCAGCATCCAGGAACCGCGTTATGGTGAGCAGTTCTTC | CASIQEPRYGEQFF
few | TRBJ1-5 | TRBV30 | - | TGTGCCTGGAGTGTTTTAACAGGACCGAGCTTTAAGCATTTT | CAWSVLTGPSFKHF
- | TRBJ2-2 | TRBV11-1 | - | TGTGCCAGCAGCTTATGGGGGGGCGAGAGCACCGGGGAGCTGTTTTTT | CASSLWGGESTGELFF
- | TRBJ1-2 | TRBV7-9 | - | TGTGCCAGCACGGAGGGGGTTGGCTATGGCTACACCTTC | CASTEGVGYGYTF
- | TRBJ1-2 | TRBV28 | TRBD1 | TGTGCCAGCAGCCGTACAGGGGGCTATGGCTACACCTTC | CASSRTGGYGYTF
few | TRBJ2-7 | TRBV7-2 | - | TGTGCCAGCAGCTTAACCTACGAGCAGTACTTC | CASSLTYEQYF
once | TRBJ2-3 | TRBV19 | - | TGTGCCAGTACCTCGCCGGGACGAGACGGGGCGTATTTT | CASTSPGRDGAYF
- | TRBJ2-7 | TRBV5-4 | TRBD2 | TGTGCCAGCAGCCGGGACCCTCGGGAGGGGCAGTACTTC | CASSRDPREGQYF
- | TRBJ1-4 | TRBV7-2 | TRBD1 | TGTGCCAGCAGCTTAGCGGGGACAGGGAATGAAAAACTGTTTTTT | CASSLAGTGNEKLFF
- | TRBJ2-4 | TRBV28 | TRBD1 | TGTGCCAGCAGTACAGGGACAGGGTTAAGAGGCATTCAGTACTTC | CASSTGTGLRGIQYF
- | TRBJ2-5 | TRBV5-1 | TRBD1 | TGCGCCAGCAGCGCGGGACAGGCCCAAGGGACCCAGTACTTC | CASSAGQAQGTQYF
- | TRBJ2-7 | TRBV5-1 | - | TGCGCCAGCAGCGTGAGATGGGGAGTTTCCGAGCAGTACTTC | CASSVRWGVSEQYF
- | TRBJ1-5 | TRBV30 | TRBD1 | TGTGCCTGGAGTGTCCCTGGACAGGGGATTGGAAGCAATCAGCCCCAGCATTTT | CAWSVPGQGIGSNQPQHF
- | TRBJ2-3 | TRBV19 | - | TGTGCCAGTAGTCCCTTAGGGAGTACGCAGTATTTT | CASSPLGSTQYF
- | TRBJ1-1 | TRBV11-1 | - | TGTGCCAGCAGCTCACCTAAACCACAGGTCCGGACTGAAGCTTTCTTT | CASSSPKPQVRTEAFF
- | TRBJ1-6 | TRBV27 | TRBD1 | TGTGCCAGCAGTCTGACAGGGGCTTTCTCCATAAGTTCACCCCTCCACTTT | CASSLTGAFSISSPLHF
few | TRBJ2-7 | TRBV7-4 | - | TGTGCCAGCAGCTTAGTAAGTTTGAGGGGTTGCGAGCAGTACTTC | CASSLVSLRGCEQYF